This TCR beta chain was profiled in a study of radiotherapy plus CTLA-4 blockade in lung cancer. Those patients who had chemo-refractory metastatic non-small-cell lung cancer were given focal radiation along with CTLA-4 blockade through ipilimumab. Profiled with immunoSEQ multiplex PCR; TCRdb holds only in-frame clones, not every one. The table lists about 48,000 clones, 80% to 90% of them singletons, with around 17% in the top ten. Study findings and constraints: Early blood T cell clone dynamics, with interferon-beta, were reported to best predict response. Radiotherapy plus ipilimumab was followed by expansion in blood of tumor-derived TCR clones.

On this clone itself: Its antigen is not known.

From germline, CDR1 is SGHRS and CDR2 YFSETQ. There are 14 residues in the CDR3. V lost 4 bases, J lost 3 bases, and 13 bases lay in between. The sample in question was peripheral blood, obtained from a patient treated with radiotherapy plus ipilimumab. This chain joins TRBV5-1 and TRBJ1-2; D is perhaps TRBD1 (6 bases). The TCR originated in a human donor with non-small cell lung cancer that progressed on radiotherapy plus ipilimumab. Some clones in this sample may be carry-over from other donors' samples. The CDR3 bases are TGCGCCAGCAGCCTCTCAGGGGCTGACTATGGCTACACCTTC. Translated, it gives CASSLSGADYGYTF.